These 28 T cell receptor beta chains originate from one sample sequenced in a study of CD8 T cells in ankylosing spondylitis (TCRdb year 2017). Overall study outcomes, separate from this receptor: A TCR beta motif of several highly homologous amino acid variants appeared characteristic of blood from ankylosing spondylitis patients.

Antigen specificity for these receptors is unknown. Receptor libraries were prepared by 5' RACE. The listed sequencing device is Illumina HiSeq 2500. TCRdb handled the public reads itself, with Q25 trimming in fastp and clone calling in MiXCR, and kept productive beta chains. For every CDR3 protein sequence, its rows merge into one entry that carries the most common genes and DNA. This sample gives some 700,000 distinct CDR3 sequences in total; over 15% of them show up just once. Under 20% of the sample is in the top ten clones. The sequencing sample was made of blood, either unsorted or a sorted T cell fraction (not recorded which). These receptors were taken from a male donor with ankylosing spondylitis.

The chain combines TRBV2 with TRBJ1-2; 12 bases line up with TRBD1. Germline V gene sequence: CDR1 SNHLY, CDR2 FYNNEI. J gave up 7 bases and V 10 bases, and 7 bases lay outside the gene matches. The CDR3 spans 13 residues. This CDR3 reads CAIRDRGPGGYTF. In nucleotides, the CDR3 is TGTGCCATCCGGGACAGGGGGCCTGGTGGCTACACCTTC.

The genes are TRBV6-5 and TRBJ1-3, with D tentatively TRBD1 (5 bases). Germline V gene sequence: CDR1 MNHEY, CDR2 SVGAGI. This CDR3 is built from 15 residues. V dropped 0 bases and J dropped 0 bases, with 6 bases sitting between them. CDR3 region: CASSYSGGSGNTIYF. As DNA, the CDR3 is TGTGCCAGCAGTTACTCCGGGGGCTCTGGAAACACCATATATTTT.

The chain couples TRBV2 to TRBJ2-2; 12 bases map to TRBD2. This CDR3 is built from 16 residues. The germline V gene has CDR1 SNHLY and CDR2 FYNNEI. Trimming cost V 6 bases and J 7 bases; bases outside gene matches: 9. CDR3 sequence: CASRLGLAGFIGELFF. The CDR3 coding sequence is TGTGCCAGCAGGCTCGGACTAGCGGGGTTTATCGGGGAGCTGTTTTTT.

In this sample, this clonotype turned up a few times. The DNA of the CDR3 is TGTGCCAGCAGTTTCGGGATGGGGCTTAGCACAGATACGCAGTATTTT. Protein product: CASSFGMGLSTDTQYF. The rearrangement links TRBV12-3 or TRBV12-4 to TRBJ2-3; TRBD1 or TRBD2 may be the D gene (5 bases each). Trimming removed 3 bases from V and 0 bases from J, with 13 bases in between. The CDR3 is made up of 16 amino acids.

The V call is TRBV28, the J call TRBJ2-1, with D unclear. Germline values: CDR1 MDHEN, CDR2 SYDVKM. The length of the CDR3 is 16 residues. V lost 3 bases and J 0 bases, leaving 12 bases between the germline ends. The CDR3 here is CASSLPPPVSYNEQFF. The CDR3 DNA follows: TGTGCCAGCAGTTTGCCCCCCCCCGTCTCCTACAATGAGCAGTTCTTC.

This clonotype was picked up a small number of times. The chain has TRBV14 and TRBJ1-4; D uncertain. V lost 2 bases and J lost 8, with 15 bases in between. The CDR3 sequence is 15 residues long. The germline CDR1 and CDR2 sequences are SGHDN and FVKESK. The CDR3 is CASSQMRSGGEKLFF. CDR3 sequence (DNA): TGTGCCAGCAGCCAAATGCGGTCTGGTGGAGAAAAACTGTTTTTT. The variable domain in full, completed from reference TRBV14 and TRBJ1-4, reads EAGVTQFPSHSVIEKGQTVTLRCDPISGHDNLYWYRRVMGKEIKFLLHFVKESKQDESGMPNNRFLAERTGGTYSTLKVQPAELEDSGVYFCASSQMRSGGEKLFFGSGTQLSVL.

This clonotype was observed a few times. The chain recombines TRBV20-1 with TRBJ2-7, with 10 bases aligning to TRBD2. Germline loops: CDR1 DFQATT, CDR2 SNEGSKA (reference sequence). Trimming cost V 0 bases and J 2 bases; bases outside gene matches: 7. CDR3 size: 16 residues. Here the CDR3 reads CSARDSGAGGAYEQYF. In DNA, the CDR3 is TGCAGTGCTAGAGATTCAGGAGCGGGAGGGGCCTACGAGCAGTACTTC.

This rearrangement joins TRBV20-1 to TRBJ2-3; 9 nucleotides match TRBD1. This CDR3 comprises 15 residues. Germline CDR1 reads DFQATT; CDR2 reads SNEGSKA (reference sequence). V gave up 5 bases and J gave up 2 bases; unmatched junction bases: 8. This chain's CDR3 is CSAGGDRVITDTQYF. In nucleotides, the CDR3 is TGCAGTGCTGGCGGGGACAGGGTGATCACAGATACGCAGTATTTT.

This clonotype was observed at least ten times. The chain carries TRBV5-1 and TRBJ1-1, with D perhaps TRBD1 (6 bases). Trimming took 4 bases from V and 0 from J, leaving 10 bases between them. The length of the CDR3 is 14 residues. In germline, CDR1 is SGHRS, CDR2 YFSETQ. The CDR3 DNA reads TGCGCCAGCAGCCCCGGGACAATGAACACTGAAGCTTTCTTT. This translates into CASSPGTMNTEAFF.

The V and J genes are TRBV2 and TRBJ2-7; 7 bases are shared with TRBD1. Germline V gives CDR1 SNHLY, CDR2 FYNNEI. The length of the CDR3 is 13 residues. V was clipped by 6 bases and J by 6 bases; unmatched bases: 8. This chain's CDR3 is CASRDIRQGEQYF. The CDR3 DNA is TGTGCCAGCAGAGACATACGACAGGGCGAGCAGTACTTC. The whole variable domain, remainder taken from reference TRBV2 and TRBJ2-7, is EPEVTQTPSHQVTQMGQEVILRCVPISNHLYFYWYRQILGQKVEFLVSFYNNEISEKSEIFDDQFSVERPDGSNFTLKIRSTKLEDSAMYFCASRDIRQGEQYFGPGTRLTVT.

The rearrangement links TRBV12-3 or TRBV12-4 to TRBJ2-7; the match to TRBD2 covers 10 bases. This CDR3 is built from 15 residues. Trimming removed 3 bases from V and 3 bases from J; junction bases left unmatched: 5. CDR3 DNA sequence: TGTGCCAGCAGTTTCTGGGCTAGCGGGAGCTACGAGCAGTACTTC. Translated, it gives CASSFWASGSYEQYF.

This clonotype has a handful of counts. The rearrangement uses TRBV10-3 and TRBJ2-7, with D perhaps matching TRBD1 (7 bases). Trimming took off 6 bases at V and 6 bases at J, with 18 bases between the two ends. This CDR3 spans 14 amino acids. From germline, CDR1 is ENHRY and CDR2 SYGVKD. CDR3 DNA: TGTGCCATCAGCGCAGGGGGGCAAACTGCCGAGCAGTACTTC. Protein product: CAISAGGQTAEQYF.

The gene calls are TRBV27 and TRBJ2-2; D remains ambiguous. The CDR3 extends over 16 amino acids. CDR1 and CDR2 from the germline V gene are MNHEY and SMNVEV (reference sequence). V dropped 5 bases and J dropped 1 base, with 14 bases sitting between them. CDR3 amino acids: CASSDLEPVNTGELFF. The CDR3 DNA reads TGTGCCAGCAGTGACCTCGAGCCGGTGAACACCGGGGAGCTGTTTTTT.

This clonotype occurred a few times. The rearrangement links TRBV20-1 to TRBJ2-2, with a tentative D call TRBD2 (6 bases). The V end lost 5 bases, the J end lost 3 bases, and 16 bases lay between the germline ends. Germline V lookup: CDR1 DFQATT, CDR2 SNEGSKA (reference sequence). CDR3 length equals 15 residues. The CDR3 coding sequence is TGCAGTGCTCCCCGGGCCGGGGGAGACACCGGGGAGCTGTTTTTT. The encoded protein is CSAPRAGGDTGELFF.

This clonotype has a handful of counts. This chain joins TRBV4-1 and TRBJ2-3, with TRBD1 identical over 7 bases. V shed 4 bases, J shed 2 bases, and the junction held 9 bases outside the gene matches. Germline assignment: CDR1 MGHRA and CDR2 YSYEKL. The CDR3 loop spans 16 amino acids. CDR3 sequence: CASSLRKGQNTDTQYF. The DNA of the CDR3 is TGCGCCAGCAGCCTCCGAAAGGGACAGAACACAGATACGCAGTATTTT.

A few counts support this clonotype. V gene TRBV20-1 combines with J gene TRBJ1-4; TRBD1 aligns across 7 bases. The CDR3 sequence is 13 residues long. CDR1 and CDR2 from the germline V gene are DFQATT and SNEGSKA (reference sequence). V dropped 4 bases and J dropped 8; count of bases not matched to a gene: 7. CDR3: CSATGTAWEKLFF. CDR3 DNA: TGCAGTGCTACTGGGACAGCCTGGGAAAAACTGTTTTTT.

This clonotype was counted only a few times. The chain joins TRBV5-6 to TRBJ2-1; TRBD1 aligns across 7 bases. This CDR3 contains 15 residues. With V trimmed by 6 bases and J by 0 bases, 6 bases remained unmatched. Per the germline V gene, CDR1 is SGHDT and CDR2 is YYEEEE. Written as DNA, the CDR3 is TGTGCCAGCAACCCGGACAGGAGCTCCTACAATGAGCAGTTCTTC. It yields the protein CASNPDRSSYNEQFF. Supplemented by reference TRBV5-6 and TRBJ2-1, the full variable domain reads DAGVTQSPTHLIKTRGQQVTLRCSPKSGHDTVSWYQQALGQGPQFIFQYYEEEERQRGNFPDRFSGHQFPNYSSELNVNALLLGDSALYLCASNPDRSSYNEQFFGPGTRLTVL.

This clonotype was detected a few times. The chain combines TRBV7-3 with TRBJ2-7; D tentatively reads TRBD1 or TRBD2 (6 bases each). Per the germline V gene, CDR1 is SGHTA and CDR2 is FQGTGA. This CDR3 comprises 15 residues. V lost 2 bases and J lost 3, with 14 bases in between. The CDR3 region has the DNA TGTGCCAGCAGCTTAGCCCGGGGGCCTAACTACGAGCAGTACTTC. This encodes CASSLARGPNYEQYF.

This clonotype has just a few counts. V is TRBV2 and J is TRBJ1-3; 8 bases agree with TRBD1. The length of the CDR3 is 16 residues. CDR1 and CDR2 (germline): SNHLY, FYNNEI. V was clipped by 5 bases and J by 2 bases; unmatched bases: 8. CDR3 loop: CASSLDRGFAGNTIYF. In DNA form, the CDR3 reads TGTGCCAGCAGTCTCGACAGGGGTTTCGCTGGAAACACCATATATTTT.

This clonotype was seen ten or more times. The chain uses TRBV28 and TRBJ2-7; 8 bases are a match to TRBD1. The CDR3 length is 16 residues. Germline CDR1 reads MDHEN; CDR2 reads SYDVKM. V was pared by 4 bases and J by 2 bases, with 10 bases of the junction left unmatched. The CDR3 nucleotides are TGTGCCAGCAGTTCCCTACGACAGGGGCGACCCTACGAGCAGTACTTC. Translation: CASSSLRQGRPYEQYF.

The chain links TRBV6-6 to TRBJ1-1; D not resolved. Trimming shortened V by 7 bases and J by 2 bases, and 5 bases separated the two germline ends. Germline V gives CDR1 MNHNY, CDR2 SVGAGI (reference sequence). The CDR3 length is 11 residues. The chain's CDR3 is CASILNTEAFF. The DNA for the CDR3 is TGTGCCAGCATTTTAAACACTGAAGCTTTCTTT.

A few counts support this clonotype. J is TRBJ2-7 and V is TRBV6-8, with 8 bases identical to TRBD2. The CDR3 runs to 15 residues. Germline V CDR1 and CDR2: MNHGY, SAAAGT. The trim removed 6 bases at V and 5 bases at J, leaving 12 bases unmatched. CDR3 DNA sequence: TGTGCCAGCAGGCCCGAGCGGGAGTCGGGCGACGAGCAGTACTTC. Translation: CASRPERESGDEQYF.

This clonotype was seen more than once but under ten times. The rearrangement joins TRBV5-6 to TRBJ1-2; possibly TRBD1 for D (6 bases). There are 16 residues in the CDR3. Trimming pared 4 bases from V and 2 bases from J, leaving 18 bases between. The germline V gene encodes CDR1 SGHDT and CDR2 YYEEEE. The CDR3 sequence is CASSQGTSRRNYGYTF. CDR3 in DNA: TGTGCCAGCAGCCAAGGGACAAGCAGAAGAAACTATGGCTACACCTTC.

This sequence joins TRBV12-3 or TRBV12-4 and TRBJ1-1, with D maybe TRBD1 (6 bases). Trimming removed 6 bases from V and 4 bases from J, with 24 bases in between. CDR3 length equals 17 residues. CDR3 region: CASSAPGSTRGGTEAFF. CDR3 nucleotides: TGTGCCAGCAGCGCCCCGGGCAGTACGAGGGGGGGCACTGAAGCTTTCTTT.

The J gene is TRBJ2-1, the V gene TRBV11-2; 7 nucleotides align to TRBD2. This CDR3 spans 16 amino acids. The germline CDR1 and CDR2 sequences are SGHAT and FQNNGV. V shed 5 bases and J 5 bases; nucleotides not matched to a gene: 12. The CDR3 sequence is CASSHFRGGSHNEQFF. DNA for the CDR3: TGTGCCAGCAGCCACTTCCGTGGCGGGAGCCACAATGAGCAGTTCTTC.

J is TRBJ2-5 and V is TRBV7-2; the D is unclear. Trimming stripped 1 base from V and 5 bases from J, with 8 bases between. This CDR3 region has 13 residues. CDR1 and CDR2 from the germline V gene are SGHTA and FQGNSA. The CDR3 sequence: CASSLVFAETQYF. The DNA for the CDR3 is TGTGCCAGCAGCTTAGTTTTCGCTGAGACCCAGTACTTC.

The rearrangement joins TRBV6-1 to TRBJ2-1; D may match TRBD1 or TRBD2 (5 bases each). The ends were cut back, 10 bases at V and 0 bases at J, with 10 bases in the middle. The CDR3 has 13 residues. Germline loops: CDR1 MNHNS, CDR2 SASEGT. CDR3 nucleotide sequence: TGTGCCACCGGGACCCCCTCCTACAATGAGCAGTTCTTC. Translating gives CATGTPSYNEQFF.

The table lists this clonotype with a few counts. V and J are TRBV12-3 or TRBV12-4 and TRBJ2-3, with 7 bases aligning to TRBD2. J was trimmed by 6 bases and V by 7 bases; bases with no gene match: 10. CDR3 length: 14 amino acids. Here the CDR3 reads CASTLGRAWDTQYF. The CDR3 coding sequence is TGTGCCAGCACCTTGGGGAGGGCTTGGGATACGCAGTATTTT.